These 27 T cell receptor beta chains were sequenced from one sample in a study of blood T cell repertoires in COVID-19. TCRdb's table, derived via immunoSEQ multiplex PCR, lists solely in-frame clones and lacks some. This table holds 150,000 to 200,000 clones, roughly four fifths found once. Material for sequencing was peripheral blood. The source is a man aged 55 to 70 with active or convalescent COVID-19.

The chain employs TRBV18 and TRBJ1-3; tentative D call: TRBD1 (5 bases). The CDR3 runs to 16 residues. Between the trimmed V and J ends, which lost 5 bases and 0 bases, there was a span of 14 bases. CDR1 is KGHSH and CDR2 is LQKENI in the germline V gene. The chain's CDR3 is CASSSQDSFSGNTIYF. CDR3 DNA: TGTGCCAGCTCATCGCAAGACAGCTTCTCTGGAAACACCATATATTTT.

V gene TRBV6-5 combines with J gene TRBJ1-4; D is possibly TRBD1 (5 bases). Germline V gives CDR1 MNHEY, CDR2 SVGAGI. V lost 0 bases to trimming and J lost 10 bases, with 9 bases between them. This CDR3 is 13 amino acids long. This chain's CDR3 is CASSYSSGGKLFF. In nucleotides, the CDR3 is TGTGCCAGCAGTTACTCCAGCGGGGGAAAACTGTTTTTT.

CDR3 region: CASSLIPRQGALGTGELFF. CDR3 bases: TGTGCCAGCAGCTTAATTCCCCGTCAGGGGGCGCTTGGCACCGGGGAGCTGTTTTTT. J is TRBJ2-2 and V is TRBV7-3; 8 bases are shared with TRBD1. Germline CDR1 SGHTA, CDR2 FQGTGA. The CDR3 contains 19 residues. Trimming at V came to 1 base and at J to 4 bases, leaving 14 bases not matched to a gene.

In its sample, this clone was seen a few times. The rearrangement uses TRBV5-4 and TRBJ2-2, with TRBD1 matching over 9 bases. CDR1 and CDR2 (germline): SGHNT, YYREEE (reference sequence). Unmatched junction bases numbered 3, after V lost 0 bases and J lost 0 bases. This CDR3 has 17 amino acids. The chain's CDR3 is CASSLATGGANTGELFF. CDR3 nucleotides: TGTGCCAGCAGCTTGGCCACAGGGGGCGCGAACACCGGGGAGCTGTTTTTT.

The rearrangement links TRBV21-1 to TRBJ2-3; the table assigns TRBD2, which was not confirmed against the DNA. TRBV21-1 is an annotated pseudogene. The CDR3 has 16 residues. The CDR3 here is CASSKEREAGPDTQYF. Here the CDR3 DNA reads TGTGCCAGCAGCAAAGAGAGGGAGGCAGGGCCAGATACGCAGTATTTT.

The chain employs TRBV6-5 and TRBJ2-7, with 14 bases fitting TRBD2. The CDR3 sequence is 15 residues long. Germline V gene sequence: CDR1 MNHEY, CDR2 SVGAGI. Trimming cost V 6 bases and J 5 bases; bases outside gene matches: 6. This CDR3 is CASRLGTSGSDEQYF. CDR3 nucleotide sequence: TGTGCCAGCAGGCTAGGGACTAGCGGGAGCGACGAGCAGTACTTC.

This sequence joins TRBV7-3 and TRBJ2-5, with D perhaps matching TRBD2 (7 bases). V shed 5 bases and J shed 3 bases, with 16 bases lying between them. CDR1 is SGHTA and CDR2 is FQGTGA in the germline V gene. This CDR3 region has 15 residues. The CDR3 DNA reads TGTGCCAGCAGCATAGGGGGGGTTCCCGAAGAGACCCAGTACTTC. Amino acids: CASSIGGVPEETQYF.

This clone has a single count. This rearrangement joins TRBV15 to TRBJ2-3; 12 bases align to TRBD2. Germline V gives CDR1 LNHNV, CDR2 YYDKDF (reference sequence). The J segment lost 3 bases and the V segment lost 9 bases, leaving 7 bases of the junction unmatched. There are 15 residues in the CDR3. The CDR3 DNA reads TGTGCCACGGGGAGGACTAGCGGGACTACAGATACGCAGTATTTT. Protein product: CATGRTSGTTDTQYF.

The V and J genes are TRBV3-1 (or the pseudogene TRBV3-2) and TRBJ1-3; D gene ambiguous. Germline V gene lookup returns CDR1 LGHDT and CDR2 YNNKEL (reference sequence). This CDR3 is built from 18 residues. V was pared by 2 bases and J by 0 bases, with 17 bases between. CDR3 region: CASSQPSRSLNSGNTIYF. CDR3 in DNA: TGTGCCAGCAGCCAACCCTCAAGATCACTGAACTCTGGAAACACCATATATTTT.

V gene TRBV6-5 combines with J gene TRBJ1-1; TRBD1 aligns across 8 bases. There are 15 residues in the CDR3. V lost 6 bases and J lost 2; bases outside the gene matches: 8. The germline V gene encodes CDR1 MNHEY and CDR2 SVGAGI. The CDR3 reads CASSPTGVSNTEAFF. CDR3 nucleotide sequence: TGTGCCAGCAGCCCGACAGGGGTATCCAACACTGAAGCTTTCTTT.

With respect to this clone: Within the sample, other DNA sequences also encode this same CDR3. V gene TRBV3-1 (or the pseudogene TRBV3-2) combines with J gene TRBJ1-2; tentatively, D is TRBD1 (5 bases). Germline lookup yields CDR1 LGHDT and CDR2 YNNKEL (reference sequence). V was pared by 0 bases and J by 7 bases, with 9 bases between. The CDR3 sequence is 13 residues long. CDR3 sequence: CASSQDPRAGYTF. CDR3 DNA sequence: TGTGCCAGCAGCCAAGATCCCAGGGCTGGCTACACCTTC.

This chain uses TRBV5-4 with TRBJ1-6; TRBD1 is a possible D gene (6 bases). Germline V gene sequence: CDR1 SGHNT, CDR2 YYREEE (reference sequence). The CDR3 covers 15 residues. The V and J ends lost 4 bases and 9 bases respectively, with 17 bases between them. CDR3 region: CASSEQGVSGSPLHF. For the CDR3, the DNA is TGTGCCAGCAGCGAACAGGGAGTTTCGGGTTCACCCCTCCACTTT.

V and J are TRBV29-1 and TRBJ2-7; TRBD1 agrees at 7 bases. CDR3 length: 13 residues. Germline V gives CDR1 SQVTM, CDR2 ANQGSEA. V shed 7 bases, J shed 0 bases, and the junction held 6 bases outside the gene matches. CDR3 sequence: CSARRDSSYEQYF. The CDR3 nucleotides are TGCAGCGCCCGCCGGGACAGCTCCTACGAGCAGTACTTC.

The gene calls are TRBV3-1 (or the pseudogene TRBV3-2) and TRBJ2-3, with a tentative D call TRBD1 (8 bases). The CDR3 runs 17 residues. With 3 bases removed from V and 7 bases from J, the gap between germline ends came to 23 bases. In germline, CDR1 is LGHDT, CDR2 YNNKEL (reference sequence). CDR3 DNA: TGTGCCAGCAGCCACAGGGGGCTAGCGGAGCCCCCCCATACGCAGTATTTT. This translates into CASSHRGLAEPPHTQYF.

The CDR3 sequence: CASSMGGSDNQPQHF. CDR3 sequence (DNA): TGTGCCAGTAGTATGGGAGGGTCGGACAACCAGCCCCAGCATTTT. The chain uses TRBV19 and TRBJ1-5, with a weak D call TRBD1 (5 bases). The CDR3 extends over 15 amino acids. Trimming left V 3 bases short and J 7 bases short, with 16 bases between. Germline V gene lookup returns CDR1 LNHDA and CDR2 SQIVND (reference sequence).

J is TRBJ2-3 and V is TRBV5-4; 11 nucleotides match TRBD2. V lost 4 bases and J lost 6; bases outside the gene matches: 7. CDR1 and CDR2 from the germline V gene are SGHNT and YYREEE (reference sequence). This CDR3 contains 15 residues. CDR3 loop: CASSRRTSGSDTQYF. The CDR3 region has the DNA TGTGCCAGCAGCAGACGGACTAGCGGGTCTGATACGCAGTATTTT.

V usage is TRBV2 and J usage is TRBJ1-6, with 8 bases lining up with TRBD1. CDR1 SNHLY and CDR2 FYNNEI come from the germline V gene. The V and J ends lost 3 bases and 6 bases, in that order; junction bases with no gene match: 4. The CDR3 is 15 residues long. This chain's CDR3 is CASSDRQGINSPLHF. The CDR3 nucleotides are TGTGCCAGCAGTGATCGACAGGGGATTAATTCACCCCTCCACTTT. Full variable domain (outside the CDR3, taken from reference TRBV2 and TRBJ1-6): EPEVTQTPSHQVTQMGQEVILRCVPISNHLYFYWYRQILGQKVEFLVSFYNNEISEKSEIFDDQFSVERPDGSNFTLKIRSTKLEDSAMYFCASSDRQGINSPLHFGNGTRLTVT.

This chain links TRBV2 with TRBJ2-1, with D maybe TRBD2 (6 bases). The CDR3 is 13 amino acids. V was pared by 6 bases and J by 4 bases, with 10 bases between. Germline V gene sequence: CDR1 SNHLY, CDR2 FYNNEI. CDR3 loop: CASRPGLYNEQFF. DNA for the CDR3: TGTGCCAGCAGGCCGGGACTTTACAATGAGCAGTTCTTC.

J is TRBJ1-2 and V is TRBV5-1, with D possibly being TRBD1 (5 bases). V lost 0 bases and J lost 2, with 11 bases in between. CDR3 size: 15 residues. Germline V CDR1 and CDR2: SGHRS, YFSETQ. As DNA, the CDR3 is TGCGCCAGCAGCTTGGTTCAGGGCCCGAACTATGGCTACACCTTC. It specifies CASSLVQGPNYGYTF.

This clone has more than one count but fewer than ten. The V and J genes are TRBV14 and TRBJ2-7; 15 bases are shared with TRBD2. The junction had 2 bases not matched to a gene; V was cut back by 4 bases and J by 7 bases. The CDR3 runs 14 residues. Germline V CDR1 and CDR2: SGHDN, FVKESK. CDR3 region: CASSPGLAGGEQYF. In nucleotides, the CDR3 is TGTGCCAGCAGCCCCGGACTAGCGGGAGGGGAGCAGTACTTC.

This chain links TRBV10-3 with TRBJ2-7; 7 nucleotides agree with TRBD2. V lost 10 bases, J lost 2 bases, and 5 bases stayed unmatched. The CDR3 is 12 amino acids. Germline V lookup: CDR1 ENHRY, CDR2 SYGVKD. CDR3 protein: CATRTRPYEQYF. The CDR3 nucleotides read TGTGCCACCCGGACTAGACCCTACGAGCAGTACTTC.

The V call is TRBV18, the J call TRBJ2-7; 9 bases are a match to TRBD1. V lost 1 base and J lost 1; bases outside the gene matches: 8. The CDR3 is 17 amino acids. Germline CDR1 and CDR2: KGHSH and LQKENI. The CDR3: CASSPRFQGQGSYEQYF. For the CDR3, the DNA is TGTGCCAGCTCACCACGTTTCCAGGGACAGGGATCCTACGAGCAGTACTTC. Filled out from reference TRBV18 and TRBJ2-7, the complete variable domain reads NAGVMQNPRHLVRRRGQEARLRCSPMKGHSHVYWYRQLPEEGLKFMVYLQKENIIDESGMPKERFSAEFPKEGPSILRIQQVVRGDSAAYFCASSPRFQGQGSYEQYFGPGTRLTVT.

The rearrangement joins TRBV6-2 or TRBV6-3 to TRBJ2-2; a weak D match, TRBD1 (5 bases). Germline-derived CDR1 and CDR2 are MNHEY and SVGEGT. Trimming shortened V by 6 bases and J by 4 bases, and 15 bases separated the two germline ends. This CDR3 is 15 amino acids long. CDR3 residues: CASSLRQGLTGELFF. CDR3 sequence (DNA): TGTGCCAGCAGCCTAAGGCAGGGCCTCACCGGGGAGCTGTTTTTT.

This clone appeared once. V usage is TRBV10-3 and J usage is TRBJ1-1, with 7 nucleotides matching TRBD1. Germline assignment: CDR1 ENHRY and CDR2 SYGVKD. The CDR3 is made up of 15 amino acids. With V trimmed by 2 bases and J by 0 bases, 3 bases remained unmatched. The CDR3 is CAISEEQGLNTEAFF. The CDR3 nucleotides read TGTGCCATCAGTGAGGAACAGGGGTTGAACACTGAAGCTTTCTTT.

V gene TRBV5-8 combines with J gene TRBJ2-7; 10 bases line up with TRBD1. The CDR3 is 13 residues long. CDR1 and CDR2 from the germline V gene are SGHTS and YDEGEE. V trimming: 2 bases; J trimming: 9 bases; junction bases outside the gene matches: 5. CDR3 amino acids: CASSFDRGRGQYF. The CDR3 nucleotides read TGTGCCAGCAGCTTTGACAGGGGGCGAGGGCAGTACTTC.

The J gene is TRBJ1-1, the V gene TRBV11-2; D is unresolved. Looked up from germline, CDR1 is SGHAT and CDR2 is FQNNGV. The CDR3 consists of 14 residues. Trimming stripped 6 bases from V and 1 base from J, with 12 bases between. Written as DNA, the CDR3 is TGTGCCAGCAGATCACCCGGAGGGAACACTGAAGCTTTCTTT. Translating gives CASRSPGGNTEAFF.

V gene TRBV6-5 combines with J gene TRBJ1-1; TRBD1 aligns across 11 bases. Germline values: CDR1 MNHEY, CDR2 SVGAGI. Trimming at V came to 5 bases and at J to 5 bases, leaving 7 bases not matched to a gene. CDR3 length: 15 residues. The CDR3 bases are TGTGCCAGCAGTCCAGGACAGGGGGCGCGAACTGAAGCTTTCTTT. It encodes CASSPGQGARTEAFF.